The 20 T cell receptor beta chains listed next were all sequenced from one sample in a study of T cell repertoires in cytomegalovirus infection. No antigen is known for these receptors. TCRdb independently ran MiXCR on the reads; one entry per CDR3 protein. The table shows around 540,000 distinct CDR3 sequences, with around a third occurring only once. The sample consisted of cultured PBMCs, taken from culture after CMV antigen stimulation. Source of these receptors: a human donor in good health (CMV status not recorded). Some clones in this sample may be carry-over from other donors' samples.

This clonotype was observed a handful of times. The chain combines TRBV7-3 with TRBJ2-7; no reliable D call. Trimming stripped 2 bases from V and 4 bases from J, with 15 bases between. There are 15 residues in the CDR3. Looked up from germline, CDR1 is SGHTA and CDR2 is FQGTGA. The CDR3 loop is CASSLDPEGRYEQYF. The CDR3 region has the DNA TGTGCCAGCAGCTTAGACCCAGAAGGGCGGTACGAGCAGTACTTC.

The chain recombines TRBV20-1 with TRBJ2-1; no clear D. With 2 bases removed from V and 10 bases from J, the gap between germline ends came to 18 bases. CDR1 and CDR2 from the germline V gene are DFQATT and SNEGSKA (reference sequence). This CDR3 region has 14 residues. This CDR3 reads CSARPPLLVGEQFF. Written as DNA, the CDR3 is TGCAGTGCTAGACCTCCACTCTTGGTTGGGGAGCAGTTCTTC.

V usage is TRBV7-2 and J usage is TRBJ2-1; no clear D. The V gene lost 1 base and the J gene lost 6 bases, with 13 bases spanning the gap. The CDR3 runs to 15 residues. CDR1 SGHTA and CDR2 FQGNSA come from the germline V gene. This CDR3 is CASSLVGITSNEQFF. The CDR3 DNA reads TGTGCCAGCAGCTTAGTTGGGATTACATCCAATGAGCAGTTCTTC.

This clonotype turned up a few times. The V call is TRBV4-1, the J call TRBJ1-2; D possibly corresponds to TRBD1 (6 bases). The V gene's germline CDR1 is MGHRA and CDR2 YSYEKL. This CDR3 region has 16 residues. The V and J ends lost 1 base and 4 bases respectively, with 16 bases between them. The CDR3 protein is CASSQGAGEMSYGYTF. CDR3 nucleotides: TGCGCCAGCAGCCAAGGGGCAGGGGAAATGAGCTATGGCTACACCTTC.

This clonotype was seen repeatedly, ten times or more. The CDR3 here is CASSYNAGPATDTQYF. The CDR3, as DNA: TGTGCCAGCAGTTACAACGCAGGCCCTGCCACAGATACGCAGTATTTT. V usage is TRBV6-5 and J usage is TRBJ2-3; D remains unclear. Germline CDR1 MNHEY, CDR2 SVGAGI. V lost 2 bases to trimming and J lost 2 bases, with 14 bases between them. The CDR3 is 16 amino acids.

The chain employs TRBV5-6 and TRBJ2-5; 11 positions agree with TRBD2. The CDR3 runs 16 residues. V lost 1 base, J lost 5 bases, and 7 bases stayed unmatched. Looked up from germline, CDR1 is SGHDT and CDR2 is YYEEEE. The CDR3 loop is CASSLRSGRARETQYF. CDR3 in DNA: TGTGCCAGCAGCTTGCGTAGCGGGAGGGCCCGGGAGACCCAGTACTTC.

For the CDR3, the DNA is TGTGCCAGCAGTTTTGAAGGGACGGGGCTAGCTTTCTTT. The encoded protein is CASSFEGTGLAFF. This chain joins TRBV12-3 or TRBV12-4 and TRBJ1-1; tentatively, D is TRBD1 (5 bases). This CDR3 has 13 amino acids. The V gene lost 3 bases and the J gene lost 10 bases, with 15 bases spanning the gap.

The table lists this clonotype with many counts. The V and J genes are TRBV27 and TRBJ1-1; TRBD1 aligns across 8 bases. V shed 2 bases, J shed 3 bases, and the junction held 2 bases outside the gene matches. Germline V gene sequence: CDR1 MNHEY, CDR2 SMNVEV (reference sequence). This CDR3 has 14 residues. As DNA, the CDR3 is TGTGCCAGCAGTTTAACAGGGGGAGACACTGAAGCTTTCTTT. It is translated as CASSLTGGDTEAFF.

V gene TRBV7-2 combines with J gene TRBJ2-7; TRBD1 might be the D (5 bases). The CDR3 totals 13 residues. Per germline, CDR1 SGHTA and CDR2 FQGNSA. With 4 bases removed from V and 3 bases from J, the gap between germline ends came to 10 bases. The CDR3, as DNA: TGTGCCAGCAGCTCCCCGCAGGGCTACGAGCAGTACTTC. Amino acids: CASSSPQGYEQYF.

The chain carries TRBV19 and TRBJ1-2; tentative D call: TRBD1 (5 bases). V was pared by 6 bases and J by 0 bases, with 11 bases between. The CDR3 extends over 14 amino acids. Looked up from germline, CDR1 is LNHDA and CDR2 is SQIVND (reference sequence). The CDR3 is CASRVTAANYGYTF. CDR3 bases: TGTGCCAGTAGGGTGACAGCAGCTAACTATGGCTACACCTTC.

The rearrangement links TRBV14 to TRBJ1-2; D uncertain. The germline CDR1 and CDR2 sequences are SGHDN and FVKESK. Trimming removed 1 base from V and 0 bases from J, with 9 bases in between. There are 15 residues in the CDR3. The CDR3 spells CASSQAVGTNYGYTF. The CDR3, as DNA: TGTGCCAGCAGCCAAGCGGTGGGCACTAACTATGGCTACACCTTC.

This clonotype was detected ten times or more. Germline is not matched at one junction end, which may reflect a read error. The J gene is TRBJ1-1, the V gene TRBV7-2, with D perhaps matching TRBD1 (5 bases). There are 13 residues in the CDR3. CDR1 is SGHTA, CDR2 FQGNSA, per germline. CDR3 DNA: TGTGCCACCAGCTTAGACGGCGAGGGACAAGCTTTCTTT. Residues: CATSLDGEGQAFF.

This clonotype has just a few counts. The chain recombines TRBV12-3 or TRBV12-4 with TRBJ2-2; TRBD1 matches at 7 bases. CDR3 length: 15 amino acids. V was pared by 6 bases and J by 2 bases, with 6 bases of the junction left unmatched. The CDR3 here is CASRLGTVNTGELFF. DNA for the CDR3: TGTGCCAGCAGACTAGGGACAGTTAACACCGGGGAGCTGTTTTTT.

The chain combines TRBV11-3 with TRBJ2-1; D might be TRBD2 (6 bases). The V end lost 0 bases, the J end lost 0 bases, and 12 bases lay between the germline ends. Germline V gives CDR1 SGHNT, CDR2 YENEEA. The CDR3 is 17 amino acids. Here the CDR3 reads CASSLEGDFSSYNEQFF. For the CDR3, the DNA is TGTGCCAGCAGCTTAGAGGGGGACTTCAGCTCCTACAATGAGCAGTTCTTC.

This clonotype came up a few times. The CDR3 region is CASSFGDSYNEQFF. The CDR3 nucleotides read TGTGCCAGCAGCTTTGGCGATTCCTACAATGAGCAGTTCTTC. This chain uses TRBV7-6 with TRBJ2-1; D ambiguous. The CDR3 is 14 residues long. Trimming left V 3 bases short and J 1 base short, with 7 bases between. The germline gives CDR1 SGHVS, CDR2 FNYEAQ.

The V call is TRBV6-2 or TRBV6-3, the J call TRBJ2-7; 11 bases agree with TRBD1. V gave up 6 bases and J gave up 4 bases; unmatched junction bases: 8. CDR1 and CDR2 (germline): MNHEY, SVGEGT. The CDR3 covers 15 residues. The CDR3 region is CASRPGTGGLYEQYV. DNA for the CDR3: TGTGCCAGCAGGCCTGGGACAGGGGGATTGTACGAGCAGTACGTC.

This clonotype is large in the sample. The chain carries TRBV7-8 and TRBJ2-1; 8 bases fit TRBD2. The CDR3 loop spans 15 amino acids. V lost 1 base and J lost 7; bases outside the gene matches: 6. The V gene's germline CDR1 is SGHVS and CDR2 FQNEAQ. CDR3 nucleotide sequence: TGTGCCAGCAGCTTAGGGACTAGCCTGCAGAATGAGCAGTTCTTC. Protein product: CASSLGTSLQNEQFF. Full variable domain (missing parts from reference TRBV7-8 and TRBJ2-1): GAGVSQSPRYKVAKRGQDVALRCDPISGHVSLFWYQQALGQGPEFLTYFQNEAQLDKSGLPSDRFFAERPEGSVSTLKIQRTQQEDSAVYLCASSLGTSLQNEQFFGPGTRLTVL.

V gene TRBV12-3 or TRBV12-4 combines with J gene TRBJ2-1; D unclear. The CDR3 has 12 residues. V was pared by 5 bases and J by 7 bases, with 9 bases between. The DNA of the CDR3 is TGTGCCAGCAGTCACATCGCGAATGAGCAGTTCTTC. Amino acids: CASSHIANEQFF.

The J gene is TRBJ2-1, the V gene TRBV29-1; perhaps TRBD1 as D (6 bases). This CDR3 spans 13 amino acids. V lost 7 bases, J lost 1 base, and 11 bases lay in between. From germline, CDR1 is SQVTM and CDR2 ANQGSEA. The CDR3 DNA reads TGCAGCGGAGGACAGAAGTCCTACAATGAGCAGTTCTTC. Amino acids: CSGGQKSYNEQFF.

This clonotype was found once. CDR3 sequence (DNA): TGTGCCAGCAGCTCACAGCGGGAGTCCAACGAGCAGTACTTC. This encodes CASSSQRESNEQYF. This chain connects TRBV5-4 to TRBJ2-7, with TRBD2 matching 8 bases. CDR1 SGHNT and CDR2 YYREEE come from the germline V gene (reference sequence). There are 14 residues in the CDR3. V was clipped by 3 bases and J by 5 bases; unmatched bases: 7.